Listed here is a single TCR beta chain. Its antigen is unknown. One base away there is no much larger clone; base qualities are not given. Using the deep immunoSEQ assay, TCR CDR3 regions were amplified from genomic DNA by multiplex PCR. Genomic DNA extracted from each cell subset was distributed evenly over all wells of several immunoSEQ 96-well plates, and each plate served as one replicate. Each replicate PCR for sorted subsets received approximately 200 ng genomic DNA, equal to about 30,000 T cell genomes. Purified libraries were measured with a Qubit 3.0 fluorometer, size-checked on a Bioanalyzer 2100, and measured again with the KAPA Library Quantification kit. Every immunoSEQ 96-well plate was sequenced on a dedicated single-read 150-cycle Illumina NextSeq 550 flow cell. On the study's bioinformatics: Because only junctional sequences without quality scores were contained in the immunoSEQ output, filtering matching that applied to full-length reads could not be performed. Sequences were annotated with PyIR, a Python wrapper for IgBLAST v1.9, using IMGT germline references to assign V/J genes and CDR3. Any read was removed if the V/J assignment was weak (E-value above 1e-6), the CDR3 was missing, or the read contained stop codons, out-of-frame junctions, or ambiguous translated residues. V3J clonotypes were defined as sequences sharing an identical inferred V gene, J gene, and CDR3 amino acid sequence. Percentage overlap between repertoires was computed as shared unique clonotypes divided by the size of the smaller repertoire. Three approaches were used to assess repertoire richness: RTK rarefaction, the Chao1 estimator, and Recon v2.1 estimates of unobserved clonotypes. Generation probabilities for all TCRbeta clonotypes obtained by the gDNA method from a handful of donors were computed using OLGA. TCRdb limited this immuneACCESS table to in-frame rearrangements with V and J called. A share of clones is missing; checked studies link under half to unresolved V genes, and the rest is unexplained. D and trimming come from the DNA, and the V and J calls and clone size come from that table. The sample yields under 2,500,000 clones; approximately 94% were counted once. Less than 0.15% of the sample lies in the top ten.

This sample stems from a study of shared clonotypes between healthy human individuals (dated by TCRdb to about 2020). As for the study more broadly: The cohort comprised two women and a few men aged 18 to 49 years. Per donor, three plates each were used for CD4 naive and CD4 memory, two for CD8 naive, and one for CD8 memory. Per donor, leukapheresis produced somewhere between about 0.9 and 9.5 billion PBMCs. To increase sequencing depth and limit assay-specific biases, TCR repertoire library preparation and sequencing were carried out by different laboratories using diverse techniques. Blood TCR repertoires of a handful of healthy adults were deeply sequenced to estimate repertoire size and the extent of clonotype sharing between individuals. What the research found in general, with its limitations: Pairwise subsampling indicated that sequencing depth was expected to affect the degree of clonotype sharing among donors. Higher generation probabilities were observed for clonotypes shared by all four sorted-subset donors than for non-shared clonotypes. The small number of donors limited the genetic and exposure-history diversity represented. Only blood was sampled, and tissue TCR repertoires likely differ from those in blood. Larger estimated clonotype richness was generally found for naive subsets than for memory subsets. Even with the large sequencing depth, rarefaction of the sorted-subset datasets indicated that sequencing was incomplete. Across four donors, around 5.4% of naive CD4, 3.5% of naive CD8, around 2.5% of memory CD4, and approximately 0.4% of memory CD8 clonotypes were shared.

The donors were healthy, HIV-negative adults who had no recently reported acute infections or vaccinations. Every donor was a Caucasian adult living in Nashville, Tennessee, USA. CD4+ T cells were enriched by magnetic negative selection, after which naive cells were positively selected on CD45RA and the negative fraction was taken as the memory subset. Blood was obtained by leukapheresis, after which PBMCs were separated by Ficoll-Histopaque density gradient centrifugation and cryopreserved in liquid nitrogen vapor phase. Purity and quantity of every magnetically sorted T cell population were checked by analytical flow cytometry. Each sorted fraction had its genomic DNA isolated and then quantified by UV absorbance on a Nanodrop 2000c. Sample: naive CD4+ T cells sorted from blood. The sample's cell subset or site label is to be understood as: CD45RA+ positively selected. The sequence was collected from a man aged 18 to 30 in good health.

The CDR3 region: CASRGTAHSNQPQHF. The DNA reads TGTGCCAGCCGGGGGACGGCCCATAGCAATCAGCCCCAGCATTTT. The V and J segments used are TRBV19 and TRBJ1-5, with a tentative D gene TRBD1 over 5 matching bases. Taken from the germline V gene (reference sequence), the CDR1 and CDR2 loops are LNHDA and SQIVND. Relative to germline, V is 9 bases shorter and J is 0 bases shorter, with 15 bases between their ends. The CDR3 measures 15 amino acids from cysteine to phenylalanine. The read is trimmed to its CDR3 DNA, 45 bases read in frame from base 1.